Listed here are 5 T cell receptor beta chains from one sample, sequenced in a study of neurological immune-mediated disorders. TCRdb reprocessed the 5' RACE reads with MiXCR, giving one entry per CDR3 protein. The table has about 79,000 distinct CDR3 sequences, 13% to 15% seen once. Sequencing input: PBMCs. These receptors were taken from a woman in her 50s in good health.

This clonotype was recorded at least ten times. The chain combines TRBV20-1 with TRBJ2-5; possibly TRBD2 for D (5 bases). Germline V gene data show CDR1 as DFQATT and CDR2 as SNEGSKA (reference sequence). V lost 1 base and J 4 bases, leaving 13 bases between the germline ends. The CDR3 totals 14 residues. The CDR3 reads CSARGLSEGETQYF. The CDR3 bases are TGCAGTGCTAGAGGACTCAGCGAGGGAGAGACCCAGTACTTC.

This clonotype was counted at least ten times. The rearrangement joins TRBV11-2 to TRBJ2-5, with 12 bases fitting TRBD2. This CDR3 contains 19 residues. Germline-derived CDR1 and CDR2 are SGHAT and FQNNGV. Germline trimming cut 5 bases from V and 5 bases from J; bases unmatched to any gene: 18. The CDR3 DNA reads TGTGCCAGCAGCCCCCGGATGGGCGCTAGCGGGGGGGCCGGGGAGACCCAGTACTTC. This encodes CASSPRMGASGGAGETQYF.

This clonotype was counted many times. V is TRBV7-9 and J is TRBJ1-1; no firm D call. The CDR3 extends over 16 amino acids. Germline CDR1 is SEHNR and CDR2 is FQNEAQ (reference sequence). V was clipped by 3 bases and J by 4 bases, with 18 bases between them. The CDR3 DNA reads TGTGCCAGCAGCTTCCCACTCGCGAAGGGTAGCACTGAAGCTTTCTTT. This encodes CASSFPLAKGSTEAFF.

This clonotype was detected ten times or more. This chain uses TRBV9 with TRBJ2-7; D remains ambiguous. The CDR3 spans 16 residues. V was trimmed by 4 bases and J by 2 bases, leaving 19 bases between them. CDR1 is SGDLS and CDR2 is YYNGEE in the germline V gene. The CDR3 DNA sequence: TGTGCCAGCAGCCTACGTGGTACGCTCCTTCCCTACGAGCAGTACTTC. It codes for CASSLRGTLLPYEQYF.

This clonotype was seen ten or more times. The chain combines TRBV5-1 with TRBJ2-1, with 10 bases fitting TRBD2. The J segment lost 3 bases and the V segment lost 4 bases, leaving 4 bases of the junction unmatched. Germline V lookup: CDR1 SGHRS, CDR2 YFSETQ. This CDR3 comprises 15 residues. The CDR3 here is CASSPLAGDYNEQFF. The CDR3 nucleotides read TGCGCCAGCAGCCCGCTAGCGGGGGACTACAATGAGCAGTTCTTC.